This TCR beta chain was obtained from a study of response to subunit inactivated influenza vaccine. Whole-study results and caveats: The authors suggested that few new T cells are recruited per seasonal influenza vaccination.

Germline V gene sequence: CDR1 ENHRY, CDR2 SYGVKD. Trimming cost V 3 bases and J 7 bases, with 4 bases left between them. The CDR3 is 12 amino acids. TCRdb analysed the RT-PCR reads with MiXCR anew, one entry per CDR3 protein. The sample consists of a few hundred thousand distinct CDR3 sequences, 11% to 15% of them appearing once. On this clonotype: Its target is not known.

The genes are TRBV10-3 and TRBJ1-6; D not resolved. The sample in question was PBMCs from blood, obtained 11 to 12 days after vaccination. The TCR sequence derives from a man in his fifties who received an inactivated influenza vaccine. CDR3 sequence: CAISDPNSPLHF. The CDR3 region has the DNA TGTGCCATCAGTGACCCCAATTCACCCCTCCACTTT.